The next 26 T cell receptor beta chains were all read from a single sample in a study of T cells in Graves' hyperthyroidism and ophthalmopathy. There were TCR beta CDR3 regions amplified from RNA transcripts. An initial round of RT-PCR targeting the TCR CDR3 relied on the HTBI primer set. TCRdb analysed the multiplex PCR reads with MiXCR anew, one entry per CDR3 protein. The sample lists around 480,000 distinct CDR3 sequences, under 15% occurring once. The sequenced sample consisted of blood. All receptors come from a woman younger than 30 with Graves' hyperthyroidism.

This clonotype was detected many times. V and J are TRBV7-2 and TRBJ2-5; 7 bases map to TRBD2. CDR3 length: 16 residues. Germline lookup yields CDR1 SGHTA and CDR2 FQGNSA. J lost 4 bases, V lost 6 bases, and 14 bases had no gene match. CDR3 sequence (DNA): TGTGCCAGCAGTATTGAGCGGGACCCCTTCGGAGAGACCCAGTACTTC. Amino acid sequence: CASSIERDPFGETQYF.

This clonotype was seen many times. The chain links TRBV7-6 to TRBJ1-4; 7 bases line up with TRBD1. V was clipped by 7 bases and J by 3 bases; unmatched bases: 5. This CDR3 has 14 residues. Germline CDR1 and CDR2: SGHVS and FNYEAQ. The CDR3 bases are TGTGCCAGCACCCGGGACAGCTCTAATGAAAAACTGTTTTTT. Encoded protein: CASTRDSSNEKLFF.

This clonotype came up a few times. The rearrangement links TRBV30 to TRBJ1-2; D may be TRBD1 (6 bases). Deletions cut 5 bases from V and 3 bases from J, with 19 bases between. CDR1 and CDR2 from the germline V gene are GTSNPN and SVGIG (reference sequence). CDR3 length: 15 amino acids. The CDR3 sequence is CAWLPGQSLYYGYTF. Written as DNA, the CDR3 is TGTGCCTGGCTCCCAGGACAGTCCCTATACTATGGCTACACCTTC. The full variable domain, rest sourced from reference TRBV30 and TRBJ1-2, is SQTIHQWPATLVQPVGSPLSLECTVEGTSNPNLYWYRQAAGRGLQLLFYSVGIGQISSEVPQNLSASRPQDRQFILSSKKLLLSDSGFYLCAWLPGQSLYYGYTFGSGTRLTVV.

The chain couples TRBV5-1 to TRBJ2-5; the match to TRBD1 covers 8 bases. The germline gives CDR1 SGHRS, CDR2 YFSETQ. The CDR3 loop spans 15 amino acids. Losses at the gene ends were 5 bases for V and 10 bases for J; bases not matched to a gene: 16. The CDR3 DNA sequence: TGCGCCAGCAGTTCCGGGACAGGTACTCAAGGGCTCCAGTACTTC. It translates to CASSSGTGTQGLQYF.

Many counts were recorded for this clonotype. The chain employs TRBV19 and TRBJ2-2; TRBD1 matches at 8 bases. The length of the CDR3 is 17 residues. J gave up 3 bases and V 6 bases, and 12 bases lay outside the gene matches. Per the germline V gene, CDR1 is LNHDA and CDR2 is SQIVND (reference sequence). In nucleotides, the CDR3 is TGTGCCAGTAGCCAGGGACAGGCGGAAGATTACACCGGGGAGCTGTTTTTT. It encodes CASSQGQAEDYTGELFF.

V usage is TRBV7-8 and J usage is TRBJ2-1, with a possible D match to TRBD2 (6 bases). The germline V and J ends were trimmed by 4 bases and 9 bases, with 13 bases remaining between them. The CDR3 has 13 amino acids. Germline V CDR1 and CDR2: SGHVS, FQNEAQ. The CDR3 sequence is CASSSLPRGEQFF. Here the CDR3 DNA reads TGTGCCAGCAGCTCCCTCCCGCGGGGTGAGCAGTTCTTC.

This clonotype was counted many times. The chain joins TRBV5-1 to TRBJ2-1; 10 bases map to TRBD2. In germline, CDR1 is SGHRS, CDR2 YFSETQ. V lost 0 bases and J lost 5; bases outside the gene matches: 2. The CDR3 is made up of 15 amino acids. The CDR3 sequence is CASSLVLAGDNEQFF. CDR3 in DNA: TGCGCCAGCAGCTTGGTCCTAGCGGGAGACAATGAGCAGTTCTTC.

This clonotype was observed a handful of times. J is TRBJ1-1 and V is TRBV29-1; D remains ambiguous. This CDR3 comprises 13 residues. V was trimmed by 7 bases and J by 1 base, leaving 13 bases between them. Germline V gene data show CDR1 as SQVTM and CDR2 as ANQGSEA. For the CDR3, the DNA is TGCAGCGGAACCATGTCAGGGAACACTGAAGCTTTCTTT. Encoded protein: CSGTMSGNTEAFF.

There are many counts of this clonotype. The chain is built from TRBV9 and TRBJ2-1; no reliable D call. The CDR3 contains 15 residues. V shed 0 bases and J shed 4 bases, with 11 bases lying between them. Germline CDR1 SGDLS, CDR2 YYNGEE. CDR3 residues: CASSVEAEIYNEQFF. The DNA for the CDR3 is TGTGCCAGCAGCGTAGAAGCAGAGATATACAATGAGCAGTTCTTC.

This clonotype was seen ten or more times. CDR3 DNA: TGTGCCAGCAGCTTTCGGACTAGCGGTTACAATGAGCAGTTCTTC. Translation gives CASSFRTSGYNEQFF. The rearrangement links TRBV3-1 to TRBJ2-1; 10 bases are a match to TRBD2. Germline-derived CDR1 and CDR2 are LGHDT and YNNKEL (reference sequence). V was pared by 5 bases and J by 4 bases, with 5 bases of the junction left unmatched. The CDR3 length is 15 residues.

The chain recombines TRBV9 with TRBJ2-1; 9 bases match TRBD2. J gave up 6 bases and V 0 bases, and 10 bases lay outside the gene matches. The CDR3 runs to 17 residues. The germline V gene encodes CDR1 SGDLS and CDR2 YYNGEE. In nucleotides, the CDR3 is TGTGCCAGCAGCGTAGAGGGGAGCGGGGGGCATGGCAATGAGCAGTTCTTC. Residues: CASSVEGSGGHGNEQFF.

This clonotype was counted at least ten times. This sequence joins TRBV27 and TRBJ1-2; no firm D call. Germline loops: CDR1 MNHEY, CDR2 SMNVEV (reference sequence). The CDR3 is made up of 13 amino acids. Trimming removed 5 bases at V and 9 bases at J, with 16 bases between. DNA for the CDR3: TGTGCCAGCAGTCGAACCCCAGGAGGTCGCTACACCTTC. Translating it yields CASSRTPGGRYTF.

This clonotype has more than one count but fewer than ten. In DNA, the CDR3 is TGTGCCTGGGAGGGCGGCGGGAGCTCCTACAATGAGCAGTTCTTC. Residues: CAWEGGGSSYNEQFF. The chain joins TRBV30 to TRBJ2-1, with 7 nucleotides matching TRBD2. Per the germline V gene, CDR1 is GTSNPN and CDR2 is SVGIG (reference sequence). The V gene end was trimmed by 5 bases and the J gene end by 0 bases; junction bases not matched to a gene: 7. CDR3 length equals 15 residues.

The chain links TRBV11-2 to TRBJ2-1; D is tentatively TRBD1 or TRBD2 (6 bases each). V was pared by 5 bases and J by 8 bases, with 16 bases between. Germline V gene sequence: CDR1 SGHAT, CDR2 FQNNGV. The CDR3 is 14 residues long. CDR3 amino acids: CASSRGQGFDEQFF. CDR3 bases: TGTGCCAGCAGCCGGGGGCAGGGGTTTGATGAGCAGTTCTTC.

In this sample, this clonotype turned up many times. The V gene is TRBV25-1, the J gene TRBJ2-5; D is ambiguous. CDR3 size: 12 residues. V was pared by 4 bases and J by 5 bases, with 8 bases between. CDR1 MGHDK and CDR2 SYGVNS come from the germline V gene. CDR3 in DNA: TGTGCCAGCAGTGGGGGATGGGAGACCCAGTACTTC. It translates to CASSGGWETQYF.

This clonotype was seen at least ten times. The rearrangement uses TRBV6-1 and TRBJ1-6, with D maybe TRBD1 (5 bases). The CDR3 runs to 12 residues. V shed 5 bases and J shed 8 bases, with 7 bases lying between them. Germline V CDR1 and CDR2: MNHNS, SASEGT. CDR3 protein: CASSSRDSPLHF. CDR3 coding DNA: TGTGCCAGCAGTTCCAGGGATTCACCCCTCCACTTT.

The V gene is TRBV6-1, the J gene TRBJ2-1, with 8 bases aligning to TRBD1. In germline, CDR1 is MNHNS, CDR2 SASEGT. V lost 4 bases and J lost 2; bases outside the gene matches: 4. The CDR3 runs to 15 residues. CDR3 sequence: CASSVPQGAYNEQFF. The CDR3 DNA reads TGTGCCAGCAGTGTCCCACAGGGGGCCTACAATGAGCAGTTCTTC.

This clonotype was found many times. The CDR3: CSVEPASGMENEQFF. The DNA of the CDR3 is TGCAGCGTTGAACCCGCTAGCGGGATGGAAAATGAGCAGTTCTTC. This chain connects TRBV29-1 to TRBJ2-1; TRBD2 matches 9 bases. CDR1 and CDR2 (germline): SQVTM, ANQGSEA. This CDR3 has 15 residues. Trimming at V came to 2 bases and at J to 7 bases, leaving 9 bases not matched to a gene.

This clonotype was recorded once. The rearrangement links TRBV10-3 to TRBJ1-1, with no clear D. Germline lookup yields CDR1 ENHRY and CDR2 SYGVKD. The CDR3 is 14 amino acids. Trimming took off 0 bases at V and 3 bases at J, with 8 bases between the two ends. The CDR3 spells CAISESGLDTEAFF. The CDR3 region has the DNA TGTGCCATCAGTGAGTCAGGATTGGACACTGAAGCTTTCTTT.

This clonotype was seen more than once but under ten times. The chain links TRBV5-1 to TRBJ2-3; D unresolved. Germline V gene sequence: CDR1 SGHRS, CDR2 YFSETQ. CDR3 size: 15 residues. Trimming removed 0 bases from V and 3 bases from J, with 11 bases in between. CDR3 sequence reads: CASSLEVFPTDTQYF. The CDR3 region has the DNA TGCGCCAGCAGCTTGGAAGTCTTTCCGACAGATACGCAGTATTTT.

CDR3 sequence (DNA): TGTGCCAGTAGTGCAGTCTACAATGAGCAGTTCTTC. Its translation is CASSAVYNEQFF. The J gene is TRBJ2-1, the V gene TRBV19; D unresolved. This CDR3 has 12 amino acids. CDR1 and CDR2 (germline): LNHDA, SQIVND (reference sequence). Trimming took off 5 bases at V and 3 bases at J, with 5 bases between the two ends.

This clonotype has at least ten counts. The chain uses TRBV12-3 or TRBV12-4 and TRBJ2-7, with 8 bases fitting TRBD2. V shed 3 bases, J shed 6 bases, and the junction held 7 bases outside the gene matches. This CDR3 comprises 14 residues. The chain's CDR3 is CASSLSLAGTEQYF. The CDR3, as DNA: TGTGCCAGCAGTTTGAGTCTAGCGGGCACCGAGCAGTACTTC.

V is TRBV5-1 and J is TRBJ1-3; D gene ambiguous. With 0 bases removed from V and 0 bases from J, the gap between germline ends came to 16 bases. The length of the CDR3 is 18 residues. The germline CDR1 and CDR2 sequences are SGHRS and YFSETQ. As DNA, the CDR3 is TGCGCCAGCAGCTTGGAGGGTCGTGCCGATAGCTCTGGAAACACCATATATTTT. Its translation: CASSLEGRADSSGNTIYF.

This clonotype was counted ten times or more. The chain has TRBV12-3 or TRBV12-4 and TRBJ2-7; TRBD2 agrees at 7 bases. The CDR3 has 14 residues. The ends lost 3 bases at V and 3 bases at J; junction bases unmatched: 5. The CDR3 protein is CASSLRGGSYEQYF. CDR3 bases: TGTGCCAGCAGTTTGCGGGGAGGGAGCTACGAGCAGTACTTC.

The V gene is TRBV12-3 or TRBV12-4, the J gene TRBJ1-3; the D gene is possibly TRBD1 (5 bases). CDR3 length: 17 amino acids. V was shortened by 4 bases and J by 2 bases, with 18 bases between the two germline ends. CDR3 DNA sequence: TGTGCCAGCAGTTCCCCCCAGGGAGTCGGCACTGGAAACACCATATATTTT. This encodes CASSSPQGVGTGNTIYF.

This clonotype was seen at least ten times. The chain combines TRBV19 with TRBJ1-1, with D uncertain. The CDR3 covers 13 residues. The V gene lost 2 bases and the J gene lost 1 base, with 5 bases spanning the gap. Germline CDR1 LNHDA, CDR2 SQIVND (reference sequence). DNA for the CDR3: TGTGCCAGTAGTATACAACCGAACACTGAAGCTTTCTTT. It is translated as CASSIQPNTEAFF.